One and the same sample provided the 16 T cell receptor beta chains below, sequenced in a study of CD8 T cells in ankylosing spondylitis. TCRdb reprocessed the 5' RACE reads with MiXCR, giving one entry per CDR3 protein. This sample has around 130,000 distinct CDR3 sequences, with approximately 9.7% found just once. The sequenced material came from blood, either unsorted or a sorted T cell fraction (not recorded which). The receptors here all came from a male donor with ankylosing spondylitis or in good health (not recorded which).

There are many counts of this clonotype. The CDR3 nucleotides are TGCAGCGCGGGACAGGGCAGGGAAAAACTGTTTTTT. Its translation: CSAGQGREKLFF. The gene calls are TRBV29-1 and TRBJ1-4, with TRBD1 matching over 9 bases. J lost 8 bases, V lost 7 bases, and 5 bases had no gene match. The CDR3 is 12 amino acids. Germline V gene data show CDR1 as SQVTM and CDR2 as ANQGSEA.

The chain carries TRBV7-2 and TRBJ2-2; D may be TRBD1 (5 bases). This CDR3 has 13 residues. V was pared by 5 bases and J by 4 bases, with 8 bases between. Germline V gene lookup returns CDR1 SGHTA and CDR2 FQGNSA. The CDR3 DNA sequence: TGTGCCAGCAGCCAAAGGGGCACCGGGGAGCTGTTTTTT. This gives the protein CASSQRGTGELFF.

This clonotype has ten or more counts. J is TRBJ2-7 and V is TRBV28; perhaps TRBD2 as D (6 bases). V dropped 0 bases and J dropped 0 bases, with 9 bases sitting between them. The CDR3 has 15 residues. From germline, CDR1 is MDHEN and CDR2 SYDVKM. The DNA of the CDR3 is TGTGCCAGCAGTTTATGGCTAGCGCGCTCCTACGAGCAGTACTTC. As protein: CASSLWLARSYEQYF.

There are many counts of this clonotype. The genes are TRBV20-1 and TRBJ2-5; possibly TRBD1 for D (5 bases). The germline CDR1 and CDR2 sequences are DFQATT and SNEGSKA (reference sequence). The CDR3 runs to 14 residues. The ends were cut back, 3 bases at V and 9 bases at J, with 20 bases in the middle. CDR3 coding DNA: TGCAGTGCTAGCACGGAAGAGGCGTTAGGGGCCCAGTACTTC. It yields the protein CSASTEEALGAQYF.

V usage is TRBV7-2 and J usage is TRBJ2-7; D uncertain. The CDR3 is made up of 16 amino acids. Germline CDR1 SGHTA, CDR2 FQGNSA. V lost 1 base and J 0 bases, leaving 13 bases between the germline ends. Here the CDR3 reads CASSLVTAPSSYEQYF. CDR3 DNA sequence: TGTGCCAGCAGCTTAGTGACGGCTCCGAGCTCCTACGAGCAGTACTTC.

This clonotype was recorded many times. The V and J genes are TRBV5-1 and TRBJ2-2; D unclear. V was cut by 8 bases and J by 0 bases, with 14 bases left in between. This CDR3 is 15 amino acids long. In germline, CDR1 is SGHRS, CDR2 YFSETQ. The CDR3 coding sequence is TGCGCCAGTTCGACACTCAGCTCGAACACCGGGGAGCTGTTTTTT. It codes for CASSTLSSNTGELFF.

The CDR3 coding sequence is TGTGCCTGGGGGTGGGGACTCGGTGACAATGAGCAGTTCTTC. Translation gives CAWGWGLGDNEQFF. This chain joins TRBV30 and TRBJ2-1; D is perhaps TRBD2 (6 bases). Germline CDR1 GTSNPN, CDR2 SVGIG (reference sequence). The CDR3 has 14 amino acids. Trimming removed 5 bases from V and 5 bases from J, with 16 bases in between.

This clonotype occurred a few times. CDR3 sequence (DNA): TGTGCCAGCAGCCAGGGGCCGGATGCCTCCTACGAGCAGTACTTC. Amino acid sequence: CASSQGPDASYEQYF. The chain has TRBV4-2 and TRBJ2-7; TRBD1 might be the D (5 bases). CDR1 and CDR2 from the germline V gene are LGHNA and YNFKEQ. Trimming took 3 bases from V and 0 from J, leaving 12 bases between them. This CDR3 comprises 15 residues.

The chain links TRBV11-2 to TRBJ1-2, with 7 bases aligning to TRBD1. Trimming at V came to 0 bases and at J to 4 bases, leaving 5 bases not matched to a gene. CDR3 length: 15 amino acids. CDR1 is SGHAT and CDR2 is FQNNGV in the germline V gene. The CDR3 sequence is CASSLDDRDFYGYTF. Here the CDR3 DNA reads TGTGCCAGCAGCTTAGACGACAGGGATTTCTATGGCTACACCTTC.

In this sample, this clonotype turned up many times. V gene TRBV7-2 combines with J gene TRBJ2-7, with 7 bases fitting TRBD1. CDR3 size: 13 residues. Germline CDR1 is SGHTA and CDR2 is FQGNSA. The V segment lost 5 bases and the J segment 4 bases; nucleotides outside the gene matches: 5. The CDR3 sequence is CASSKQGSYEQYF. The DNA of the CDR3 is TGTGCCAGCAGCAAACAGGGGTCTTACGAGCAGTACTTC. The full variable domain, rest sourced from reference TRBV7-2 and TRBJ2-7, is GAGVSQSPSNKVTEKGKDVELRCDPISGHTALYWYRQSLGQGLEFLIYFQGNSAPDKSGLPSDRFSAERTGGSVSTLTIQRTQQEDSAVYLCASSKQGSYEQYFGPGTRLTVT.

This clonotype appeared many times. The chain joins TRBV27 to TRBJ2-7; 14 bases align to TRBD2. The V and J ends lost 5 bases and 4 bases, in that order; junction bases with no gene match: 19. This CDR3 contains 20 residues. Germline loops: CDR1 MNHEY, CDR2 SMNVEV (reference sequence). CDR3 amino acids: CASSPNYAGTSGRVTYEQYF. Here the CDR3 DNA reads TGTGCCAGCAGTCCAAATTACGCCGGGACTAGCGGGAGAGTAACGTACGAGCAGTACTTC.

This clonotype was detected many times. The chain has TRBV20-1 and TRBJ2-2; D unresolved. The CDR3 runs to 13 residues. Germline CDR1 and CDR2: DFQATT and SNEGSKA (reference sequence). Trimming stripped 4 bases from V and 4 bases from J, with 10 bases between. CDR3 coding DNA: TGCAGTGCTACCCTTGGCGCCACCGGGGAGCTGTTTTTT. It encodes CSATLGATGELFF.

This clonotype has at least ten counts. This chain links TRBV27 with TRBJ2-5; maybe TRBD1 (5 bases). The CDR3 sequence is 13 residues long. Germline V gene data show CDR1 as MNHEY and CDR2 as SMNVEV (reference sequence). V dropped 5 bases and J dropped 4 bases, with 11 bases sitting between them. This chain's CDR3 is CASSLHRRETQYF. DNA of the CDR3: TGTGCCAGCAGTCTCCACAGGAGAGAGACCCAGTACTTC.

This clonotype was recorded a few times. The rearrangement joins TRBV7-3 to TRBJ2-1; TRBD2 aligns across 7 bases. V shed 3 bases and J 4 bases; nucleotides not matched to a gene: 6. The germline gives CDR1 SGHTA, CDR2 FQGTGA. The CDR3 covers 15 residues. The CDR3 coding sequence is TGTGCCAGCAGCTTGTCCCGAGCGGGATACAATGAGCAGTTCTTC. Translated, it gives CASSLSRAGYNEQFF.

This clonotype occurred many times. V is TRBV20-1 and J is TRBJ2-3, with 15 bases matching TRBD2. The germline V gene has CDR1 DFQATT and CDR2 SNEGSKA (reference sequence). The CDR3 contains 17 residues. V lost 2 bases and J lost 2; bases outside the gene matches: 5. CDR3 DNA: TGCAGTGCTAGAAAGGGACTAGCGGGAGGCTCCACAGATACGCAGTATTTT. Amino acids: CSARKGLAGGSTDTQYF.

This clonotype has a count of ten or more. This chain connects TRBV27 to TRBJ2-1, with 10 bases identical to TRBD2. Germline V gives CDR1 MNHEY, CDR2 SMNVEV (reference sequence). The V gene end was trimmed by 1 base and the J gene end by 4 bases; junction bases not matched to a gene: 4. The CDR3 is made up of 16 amino acids. The DNA for the CDR3 is TGTGCCAGCAGTTTATACCGGACTAGCGGTTACAATGAGCAGTTCTTC. This gives the protein CASSLYRTSGYNEQFF.